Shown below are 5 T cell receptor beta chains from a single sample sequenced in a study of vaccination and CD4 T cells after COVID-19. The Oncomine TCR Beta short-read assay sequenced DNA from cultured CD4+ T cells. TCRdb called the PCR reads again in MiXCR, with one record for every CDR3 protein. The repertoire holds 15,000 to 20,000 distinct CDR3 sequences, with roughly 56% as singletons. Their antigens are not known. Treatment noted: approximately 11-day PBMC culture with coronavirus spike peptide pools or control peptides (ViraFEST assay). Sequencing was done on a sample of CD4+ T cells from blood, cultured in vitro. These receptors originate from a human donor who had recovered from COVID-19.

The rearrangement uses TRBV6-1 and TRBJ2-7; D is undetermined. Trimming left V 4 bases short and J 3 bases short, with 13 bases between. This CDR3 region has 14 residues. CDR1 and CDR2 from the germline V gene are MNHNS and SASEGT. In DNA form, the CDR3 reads TGTGCCAGCAGTGCGCTCTATGCTTTCTACGAGCAGTACTTC. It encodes CASSALYAFYEQYF.

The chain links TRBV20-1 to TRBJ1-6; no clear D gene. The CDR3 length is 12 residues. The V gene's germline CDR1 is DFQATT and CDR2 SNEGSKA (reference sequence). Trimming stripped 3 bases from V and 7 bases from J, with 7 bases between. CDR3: CSASNWNSPLHF. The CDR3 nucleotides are TGCAGTGCTAGTAATTGGAATTCACCCCTCCACTTT.

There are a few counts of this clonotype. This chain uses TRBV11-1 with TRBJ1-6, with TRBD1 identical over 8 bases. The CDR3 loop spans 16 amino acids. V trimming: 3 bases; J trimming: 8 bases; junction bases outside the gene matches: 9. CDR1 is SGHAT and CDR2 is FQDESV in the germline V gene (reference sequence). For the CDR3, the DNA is TGTGCCAGCAGCTTGGGGCAGGGGGCCTTTCATTCACCCCTCCACTTT. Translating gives CASSLGQGAFHSPLHF.

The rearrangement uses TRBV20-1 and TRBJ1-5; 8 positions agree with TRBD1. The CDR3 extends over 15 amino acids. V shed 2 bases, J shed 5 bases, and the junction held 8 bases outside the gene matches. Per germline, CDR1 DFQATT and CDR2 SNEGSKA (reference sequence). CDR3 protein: CSARWEDRDHQPQHF. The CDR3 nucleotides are TGCAGTGCTAGATGGGAGGACAGGGACCATCAGCCCCAGCATTTT.

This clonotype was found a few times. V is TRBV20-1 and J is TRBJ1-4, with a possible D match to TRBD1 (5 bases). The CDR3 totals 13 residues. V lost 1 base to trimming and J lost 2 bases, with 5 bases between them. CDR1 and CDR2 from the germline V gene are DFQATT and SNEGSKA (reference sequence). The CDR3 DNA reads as TGCAGTGCTAGAGGGGGGACTAATGAAAAACTGTTTTTT. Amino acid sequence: CSARGGTNEKLFF.